The source of this T cell receptor (beta chain) is a study of blood T cell repertoires in COVID-19. On the study more broadly: The cDNA or gDNA used as material had been derived from T cells, B-cell-depleted T cells, or PBMCs.

This CDR3 comprises 16 residues. V lost 0 bases, J lost 6 bases, and 6 bases stayed unmatched. Germline assignment: CDR1 MNHNY and CDR2 SVGAGI (reference sequence). Per the study methods: Amplified reference gene primers provided the basis for estimating nucleated cell counts. Data came from immunoSEQ multiplex PCR; TCRdb stores just in-frame clones and leaves some out. V and J calls and clone size follow that table, whereas D and trimming were derived from the DNA. The sample lists around 240,000 clones, approximately 83% occurring once. Recovered status in Cohort 3 required two negative PCRs, clearance, or symptom resolution.

This receptor was taken from a woman in her forties or fifties who had recovered from COVID-19. Sequencing was performed on PBMCs or T cells enriched from blood (not recorded which). The rearrangement uses TRBV6-6 and TRBJ2-7; TRBD1 matches at 12 bases. CDR3 amino acids: CASSYSKGQGAPEQYF. The DNA for the CDR3 is TGTGCCAGCAGTTACTCAAAGGGACAGGGGGCTCCCGAGCAGTACTTC.